This T cell receptor (beta chain) was identified in a study of T cell responses to AZD1222 COVID-19 vaccine. The data were produced by immunoSEQ multiplex PCR, yet TCRdb's version contains in-frame clones alone and is incomplete. The data contain 150,000 to 160,000 clones, 90% to 95% of them singletons. Germline lookup yields CDR1 MNHEY and CDR2 SVGEGT. The CDR3 loop spans 19 amino acids. V trimming: 2 bases; J trimming: 5 bases; junction bases outside the gene matches: 18. This sample comprised peripheral blood, obtained 28 days after the second AZD1222 dose. The V gene is TRBV6-2 or TRBV6-3, the J gene TRBJ2-7, with 10 bases that match TRBD2. The origin of this receptor is an adult who received the AZD1222 COVID-19 vaccine. CDR3 coding DNA: TGTGCCAGCAGTTACCCTCCCCCGAAGATCGGGCTAGCGGGAGACGAGCAGTACTTC. This encodes CASSYPPPKIGLAGDEQYF.